This TCR beta chain was retrieved from a study of blood T cell repertoires in COVID-19. This clone was recorded only once. Produced via immunoSEQ multiplex PCR; TCRdb's table is partial and in-frame only. The table lists about 250,000 clones, about 87% of them singletons. The material sequenced was peripheral blood. This receptor was taken from a woman aged 30 to 39 with COVID-19, enrolled during active disease.

CDR3 sequence: CASSHRGPDTQYF. The CDR3 coding sequence is TGTGCCAGCAGCCACAGGGGGCCAGATACGCAGTATTTT. The V gene is TRBV7-9, the J gene TRBJ2-3; 9 nucleotides agree with TRBD1. The V gene end was trimmed by 5 bases and the J gene end by 4 bases; junction bases not matched to a gene: 1. The CDR3 extends over 13 amino acids. The germline V gene has CDR1 SEHNR and CDR2 FQNEAQ (reference sequence).